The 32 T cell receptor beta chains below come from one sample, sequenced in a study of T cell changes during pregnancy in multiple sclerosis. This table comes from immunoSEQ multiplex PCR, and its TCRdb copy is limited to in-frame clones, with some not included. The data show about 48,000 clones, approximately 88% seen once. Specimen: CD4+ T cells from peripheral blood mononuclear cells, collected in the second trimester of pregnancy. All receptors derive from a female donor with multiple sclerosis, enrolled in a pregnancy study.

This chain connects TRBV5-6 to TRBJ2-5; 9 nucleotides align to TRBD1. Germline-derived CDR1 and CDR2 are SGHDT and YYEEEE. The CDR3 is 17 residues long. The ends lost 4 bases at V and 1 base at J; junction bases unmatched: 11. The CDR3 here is CASSIHTGGRGQETQYF. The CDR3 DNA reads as TGTGCCAGCAGCATCCACACAGGGGGCAGGGGCCAAGAGACCCAGTACTTC.

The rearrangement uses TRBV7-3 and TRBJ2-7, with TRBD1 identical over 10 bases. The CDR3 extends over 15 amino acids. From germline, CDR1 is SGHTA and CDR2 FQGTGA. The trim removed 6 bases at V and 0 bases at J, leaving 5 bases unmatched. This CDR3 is CASSSGQGVSYEQYF. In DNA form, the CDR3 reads TGTGCCAGCAGTTCCGGACAGGGGGTCTCCTACGAGCAGTACTTC.

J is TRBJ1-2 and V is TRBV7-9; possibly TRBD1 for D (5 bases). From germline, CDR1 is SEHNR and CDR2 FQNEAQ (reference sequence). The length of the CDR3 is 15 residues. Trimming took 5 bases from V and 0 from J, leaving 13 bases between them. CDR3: CASSLGTQANYGYTF. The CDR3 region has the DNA TGTGCCAGCAGCCTAGGCACACAGGCTAACTATGGCTACACCTTC.

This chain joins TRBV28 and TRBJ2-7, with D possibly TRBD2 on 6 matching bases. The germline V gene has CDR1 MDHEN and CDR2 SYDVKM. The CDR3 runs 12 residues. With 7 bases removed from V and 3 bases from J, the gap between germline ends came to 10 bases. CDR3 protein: CASTTRVYEQYF. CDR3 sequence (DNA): TGTGCCAGCACGACTAGAGTCTACGAGCAGTACTTC.

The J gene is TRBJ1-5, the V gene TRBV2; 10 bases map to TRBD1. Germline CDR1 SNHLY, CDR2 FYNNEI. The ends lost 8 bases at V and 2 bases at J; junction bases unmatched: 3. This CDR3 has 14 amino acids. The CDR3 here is CASGTGAGNQPQHF. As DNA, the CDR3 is TGTGCCAGCGGGACAGGGGCGGGCAATCAGCCCCAGCATTTT.

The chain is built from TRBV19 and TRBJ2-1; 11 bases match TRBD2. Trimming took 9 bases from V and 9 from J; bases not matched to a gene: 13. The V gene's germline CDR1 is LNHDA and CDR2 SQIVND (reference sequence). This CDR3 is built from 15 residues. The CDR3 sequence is CASSAIAGGPGEQFF. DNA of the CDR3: TGTGCCAGCTCAGCGATAGCGGGAGGGCCGGGTGAGCAGTTCTTC. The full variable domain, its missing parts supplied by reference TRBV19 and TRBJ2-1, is DGGITQSPKYLFRKEGQNVTLSCEQNLNHDAMYWYRQDPGQGLRLIYYSQIVNDFQKGDIAEGYSVSREKKESFPLTVTSAQKNPTAFYLCASSAIAGGPGEQFFGPGTRLTVL.

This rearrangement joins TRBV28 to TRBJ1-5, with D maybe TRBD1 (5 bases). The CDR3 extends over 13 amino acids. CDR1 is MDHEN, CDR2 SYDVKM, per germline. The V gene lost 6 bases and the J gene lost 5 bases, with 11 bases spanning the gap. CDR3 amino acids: CASSPPGDQPQHF. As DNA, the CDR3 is TGTGCCAGCAGCCCACCGGGGGATCAGCCCCAGCATTTT.

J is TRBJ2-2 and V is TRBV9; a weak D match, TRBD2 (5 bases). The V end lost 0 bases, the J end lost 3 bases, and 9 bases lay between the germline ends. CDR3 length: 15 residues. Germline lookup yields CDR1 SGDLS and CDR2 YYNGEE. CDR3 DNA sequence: TGTGCCAGCAGCGTAGGGCGGGTTGACACCGGGGAGCTGTTTTTT. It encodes CASSVGRVDTGELFF.

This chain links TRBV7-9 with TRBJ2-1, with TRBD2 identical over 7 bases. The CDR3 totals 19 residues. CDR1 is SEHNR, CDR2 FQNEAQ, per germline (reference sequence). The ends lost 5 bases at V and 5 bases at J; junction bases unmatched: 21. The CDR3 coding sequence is TGTGCCAGCAGCAAAGCCCCCCTTTGGGCGGGAGAATGGAACAATGAGCAGTTCTTC. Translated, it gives CASSKAPLWAGEWNNEQFF.

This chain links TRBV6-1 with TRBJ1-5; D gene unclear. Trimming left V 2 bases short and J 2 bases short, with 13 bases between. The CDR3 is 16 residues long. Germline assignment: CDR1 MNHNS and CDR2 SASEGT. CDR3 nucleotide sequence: TGTGCCAGCAGTGAATTCCCTAAGGGAGGCAATCAGCCCCAGCATTTT. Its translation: CASSEFPKGGNQPQHF.

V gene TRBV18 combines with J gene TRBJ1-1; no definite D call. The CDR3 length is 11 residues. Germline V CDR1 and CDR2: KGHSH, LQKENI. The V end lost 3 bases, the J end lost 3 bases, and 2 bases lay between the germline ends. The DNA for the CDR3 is TGTGCCAGCTCACCCGACACTGAAGCTTTCTTT. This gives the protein CASSPDTEAFF.

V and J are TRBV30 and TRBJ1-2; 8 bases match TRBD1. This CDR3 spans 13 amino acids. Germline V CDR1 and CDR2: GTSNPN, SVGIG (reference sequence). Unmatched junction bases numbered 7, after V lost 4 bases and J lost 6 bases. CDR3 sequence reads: CAWKRQGMDGYTF. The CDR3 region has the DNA TGTGCCTGGAAACGACAGGGGATGGATGGCTACACCTTC.

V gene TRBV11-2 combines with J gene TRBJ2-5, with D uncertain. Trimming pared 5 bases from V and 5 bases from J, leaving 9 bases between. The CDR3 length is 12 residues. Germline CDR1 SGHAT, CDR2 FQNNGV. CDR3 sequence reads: CASSIRLETQYF. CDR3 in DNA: TGTGCCAGCAGCATCCGGTTGGAGACCCAGTACTTC.

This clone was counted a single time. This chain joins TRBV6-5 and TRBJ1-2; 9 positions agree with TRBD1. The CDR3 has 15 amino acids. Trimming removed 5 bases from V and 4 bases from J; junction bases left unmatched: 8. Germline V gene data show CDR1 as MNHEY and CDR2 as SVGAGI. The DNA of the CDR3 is TGTGCCAGCAGTGCCGGGACAGGGTACCTCTATGGCTACACCTTC. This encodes CASSAGTGYLYGYTF.

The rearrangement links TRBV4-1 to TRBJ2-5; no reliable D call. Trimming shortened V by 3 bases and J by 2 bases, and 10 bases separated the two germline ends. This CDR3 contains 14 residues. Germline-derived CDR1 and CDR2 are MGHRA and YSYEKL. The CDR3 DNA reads TGCGCCAGCAGCCACTTCGGAGTTCAAGAGACCCAGTACTTC. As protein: CASSHFGVQETQYF.

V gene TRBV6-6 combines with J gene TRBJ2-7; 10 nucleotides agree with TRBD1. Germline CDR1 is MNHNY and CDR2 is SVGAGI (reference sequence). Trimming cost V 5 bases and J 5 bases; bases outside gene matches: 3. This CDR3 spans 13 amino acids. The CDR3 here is CASSVTGGNEQYF. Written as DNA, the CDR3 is TGTGCCAGCAGTGTGACAGGGGGCAACGAGCAGTACTTC.

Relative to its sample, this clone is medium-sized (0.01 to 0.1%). This CDR3 reads CASSEPSGRRGDEQFF. The CDR3 DNA reads TGTGCCAGCAGTGAACCGAGCGGGAGGAGGGGGGATGAGCAGTTCTTC. The chain has TRBV6-1 and TRBJ2-1; 9 bases fit TRBD2. CDR1 and CDR2 from the germline V gene are MNHNS and SASEGT. The CDR3 is 16 residues long. The J segment lost 8 bases and the V segment lost 2 bases, leaving 10 bases of the junction unmatched.

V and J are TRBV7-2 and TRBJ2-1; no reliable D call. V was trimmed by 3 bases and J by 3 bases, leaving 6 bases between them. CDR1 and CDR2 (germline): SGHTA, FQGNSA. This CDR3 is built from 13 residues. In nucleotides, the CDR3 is TGTGCCAGCAGCTTGGCAGTCTACAATGAGCAGTTCTTC. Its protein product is CASSLAVYNEQFF.

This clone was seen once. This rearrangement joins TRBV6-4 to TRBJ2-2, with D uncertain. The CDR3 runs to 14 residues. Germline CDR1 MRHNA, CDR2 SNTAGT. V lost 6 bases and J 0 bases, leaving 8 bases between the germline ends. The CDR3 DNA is TGTGCCAGCAGACACCAGACGAACACCGGGGAGCTGTTTTTT. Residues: CASRHQTNTGELFF.

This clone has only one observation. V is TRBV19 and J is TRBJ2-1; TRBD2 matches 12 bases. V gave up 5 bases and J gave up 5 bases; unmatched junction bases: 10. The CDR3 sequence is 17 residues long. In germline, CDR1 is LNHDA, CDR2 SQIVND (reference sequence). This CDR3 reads CASSGLAGLGGHNEQFF. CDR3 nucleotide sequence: TGTGCCAGTAGTGGACTAGCGGGATTAGGGGGGCACAATGAGCAGTTCTTC.

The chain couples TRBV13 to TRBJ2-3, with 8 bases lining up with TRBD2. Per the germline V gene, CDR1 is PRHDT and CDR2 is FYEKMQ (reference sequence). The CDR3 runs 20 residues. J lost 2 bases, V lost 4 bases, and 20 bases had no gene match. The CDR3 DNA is TGTGCCAGCAGCTCCCGTCCAAAGACTAGCGCAAGACTGCACACAGATACGCAGTATTTT. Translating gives CASSSRPKTSARLHTDTQYF.

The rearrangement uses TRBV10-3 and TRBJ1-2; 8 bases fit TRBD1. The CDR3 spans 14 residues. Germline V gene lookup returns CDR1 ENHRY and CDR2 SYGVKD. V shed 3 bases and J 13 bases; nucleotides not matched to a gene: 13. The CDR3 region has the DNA TGTGCCATCAGTGATTCAGGACAGGGTGAGCTTAGCACCTTC. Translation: CAISDSGQGELSTF.

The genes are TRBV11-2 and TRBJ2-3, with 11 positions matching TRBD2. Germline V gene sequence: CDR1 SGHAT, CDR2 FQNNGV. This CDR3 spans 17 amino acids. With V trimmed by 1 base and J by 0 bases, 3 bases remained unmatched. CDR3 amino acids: CASSLVRTSGSTDTQYF. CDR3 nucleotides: TGTGCCAGCAGCTTAGTCCGGACTAGCGGGAGCACAGATACGCAGTATTTT.

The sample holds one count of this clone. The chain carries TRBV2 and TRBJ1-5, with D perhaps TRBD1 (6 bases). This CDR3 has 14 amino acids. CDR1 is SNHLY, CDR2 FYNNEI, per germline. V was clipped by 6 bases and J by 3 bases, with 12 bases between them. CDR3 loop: CASRGQSDNQPQHF. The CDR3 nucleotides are TGTGCCAGCAGAGGACAGAGTGACAATCAGCCCCAGCATTTT.

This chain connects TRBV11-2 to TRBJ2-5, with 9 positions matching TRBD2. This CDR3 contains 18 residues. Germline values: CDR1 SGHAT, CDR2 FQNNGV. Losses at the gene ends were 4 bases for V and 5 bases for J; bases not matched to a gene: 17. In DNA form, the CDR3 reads TGTGCCAGCAGCTCGAAGTTAGATAGCGGGAGTTTTAGGGAGACCCAGTACTTC. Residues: CASSSKLDSGSFRETQYF.

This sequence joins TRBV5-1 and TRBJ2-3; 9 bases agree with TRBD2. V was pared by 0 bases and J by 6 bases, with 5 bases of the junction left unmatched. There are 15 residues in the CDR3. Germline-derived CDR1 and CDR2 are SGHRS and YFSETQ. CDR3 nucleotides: TGCGCCAGCAGCTTGGTAGCGGGAGAATCGGATACGCAGTATTTT. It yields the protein CASSLVAGESDTQYF.

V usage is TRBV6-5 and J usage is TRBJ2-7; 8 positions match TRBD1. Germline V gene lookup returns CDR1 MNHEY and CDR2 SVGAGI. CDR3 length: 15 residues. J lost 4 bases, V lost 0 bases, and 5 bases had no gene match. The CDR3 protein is CASSYSSDRGYEQYF. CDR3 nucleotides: TGTGCCAGCAGTTACTCGAGCGACAGGGGTTACGAGCAGTACTTC.

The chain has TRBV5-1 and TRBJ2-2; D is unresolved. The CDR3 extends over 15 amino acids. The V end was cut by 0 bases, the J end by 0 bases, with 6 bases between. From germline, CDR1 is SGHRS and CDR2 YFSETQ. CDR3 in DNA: TGCGCCAGCAGCTTGGTTAGCTCGAACACCGGGGAGCTGTTTTTT. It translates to CASSLVSSNTGELFF.

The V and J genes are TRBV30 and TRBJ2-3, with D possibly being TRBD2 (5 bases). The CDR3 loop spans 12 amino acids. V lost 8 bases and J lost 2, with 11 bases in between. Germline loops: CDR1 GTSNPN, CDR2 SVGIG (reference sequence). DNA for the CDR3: TGTGCCGGCGGAGGAGCCACAGATACGCAGTATTTT. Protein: CAGGGATDTQYF.

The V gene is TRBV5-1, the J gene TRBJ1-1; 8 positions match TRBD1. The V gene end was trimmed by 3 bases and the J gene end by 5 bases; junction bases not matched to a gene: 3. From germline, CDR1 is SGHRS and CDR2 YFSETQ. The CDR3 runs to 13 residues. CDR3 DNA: TGCGCCAGCAGCTGGGACAGGATTACTGAAGCTTTCTTT. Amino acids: CASSWDRITEAFF. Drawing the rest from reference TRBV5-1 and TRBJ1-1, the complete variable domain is KAGVTQTPRYLIKTRGQQVTLSCSPISGHRSVSWYQQTPGQGLQFLFEYFSETQRNKGNFPGRFSGRQFSNSRSEMNVSTLELGDSALYLCASSWDRITEAFFGQGTRLTVV.

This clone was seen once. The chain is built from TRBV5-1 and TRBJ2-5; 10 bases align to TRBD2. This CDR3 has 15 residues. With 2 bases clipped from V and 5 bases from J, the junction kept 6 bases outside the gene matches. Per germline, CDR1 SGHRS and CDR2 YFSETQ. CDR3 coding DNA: TGCGCCAGCAGCTTCGGTCTAGCGGGAGAGGAGACCCAGTACTTC. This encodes CASSFGLAGEETQYF.

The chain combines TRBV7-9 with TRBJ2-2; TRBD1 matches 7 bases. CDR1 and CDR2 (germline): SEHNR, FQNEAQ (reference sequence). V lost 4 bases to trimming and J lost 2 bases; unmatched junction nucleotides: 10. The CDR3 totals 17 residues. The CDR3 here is CASSSPRDRVNTGELFF. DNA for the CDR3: TGTGCCAGCAGCTCACCCCGGGACAGAGTAAACACCGGGGAGCTGTTTTTT. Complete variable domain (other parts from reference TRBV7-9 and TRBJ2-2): DTGVSQNPRHKITKRGQNVTFRCDPISEHNRLYWYRQTLGQGPEFLTYFQNEAQLEKSRLLSDRFSAERPKGSFSTLEIQRTEQGDSAMYLCASSSPRDRVNTGELFFGEGSRLTVL.